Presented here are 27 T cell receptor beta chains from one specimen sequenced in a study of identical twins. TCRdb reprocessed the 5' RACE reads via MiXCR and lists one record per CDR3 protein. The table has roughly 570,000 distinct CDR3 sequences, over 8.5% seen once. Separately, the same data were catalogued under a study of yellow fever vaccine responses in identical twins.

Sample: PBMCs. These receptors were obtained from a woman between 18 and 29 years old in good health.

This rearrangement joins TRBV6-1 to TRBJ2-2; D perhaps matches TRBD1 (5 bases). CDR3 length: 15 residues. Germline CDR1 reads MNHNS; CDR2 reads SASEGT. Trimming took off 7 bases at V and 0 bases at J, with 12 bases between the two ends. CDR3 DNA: TGTGCCAGCAACTTACAGGAAGCGAACACCGGGGAGCTGTTTTTT. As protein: CASNLQEANTGELFF.

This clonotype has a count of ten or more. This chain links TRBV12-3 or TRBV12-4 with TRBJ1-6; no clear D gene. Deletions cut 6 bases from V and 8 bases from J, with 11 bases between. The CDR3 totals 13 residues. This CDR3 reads CASSPFEDSPLHF. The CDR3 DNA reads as TGTGCCAGCAGCCCCTTCGAGGATTCACCCCTCCACTTT.

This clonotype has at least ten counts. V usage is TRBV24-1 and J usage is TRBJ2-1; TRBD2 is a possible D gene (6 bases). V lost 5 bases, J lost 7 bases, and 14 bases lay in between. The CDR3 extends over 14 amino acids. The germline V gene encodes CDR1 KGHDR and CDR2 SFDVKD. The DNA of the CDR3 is TGTGCCACCAGTGTAAGCGGAGGGGCGAATGAGCAGTTCTTC. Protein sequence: CATSVSGGANEQFF.

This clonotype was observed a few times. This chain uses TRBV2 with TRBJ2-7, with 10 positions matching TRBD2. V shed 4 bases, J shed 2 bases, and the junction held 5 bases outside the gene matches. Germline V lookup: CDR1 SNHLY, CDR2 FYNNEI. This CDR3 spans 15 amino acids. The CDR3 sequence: CASSGIAGGAYEQYF. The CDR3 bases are TGTGCCAGCAGTGGGATAGCGGGAGGCGCCTACGAGCAGTACTTC.

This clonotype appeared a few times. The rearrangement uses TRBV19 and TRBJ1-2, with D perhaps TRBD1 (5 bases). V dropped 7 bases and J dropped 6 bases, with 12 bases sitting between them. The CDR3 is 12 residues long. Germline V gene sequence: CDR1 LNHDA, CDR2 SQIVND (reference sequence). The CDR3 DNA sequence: TGTGCCAGTACCGACAGACCCAATGGCTACACCTTC. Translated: CASTDRPNGYTF.

The CDR3 DNA reads as TGTGCCAGCGGACTGGACAGGGGGCTTAGACAGCCCCAGCATTTT. This gives the protein CASGLDRGLRQPQHF. V usage is TRBV12-3 or TRBV12-4 and J usage is TRBJ1-5, with 11 bases aligning to TRBD1. This CDR3 comprises 15 residues. J lost 7 bases, V lost 8 bases, and 10 bases had no gene match.

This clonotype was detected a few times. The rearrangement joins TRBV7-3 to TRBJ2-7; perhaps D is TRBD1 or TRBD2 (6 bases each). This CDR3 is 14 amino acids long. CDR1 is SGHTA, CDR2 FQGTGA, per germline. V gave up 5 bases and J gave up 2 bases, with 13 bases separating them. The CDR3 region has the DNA TGTGCCAGCAGCCAAGGGGGGTCAGCCTACGAGCAGTACTTC. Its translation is CASSQGGSAYEQYF. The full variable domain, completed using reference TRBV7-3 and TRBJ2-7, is GAGVSQTPSNKVTEKGKYVELRCDPISGHTALYWYRQSLGQGPEFLIYFQGTGAADDSGLPNDRFFAVRPEGSVSTLKIQRTERGDSAVYLCASSQGGSAYEQYFGPGTRLTVT.

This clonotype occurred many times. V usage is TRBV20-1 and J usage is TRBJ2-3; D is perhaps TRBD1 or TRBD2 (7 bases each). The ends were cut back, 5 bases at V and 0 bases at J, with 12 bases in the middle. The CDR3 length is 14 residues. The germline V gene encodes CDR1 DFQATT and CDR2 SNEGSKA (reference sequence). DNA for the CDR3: TGCAGTGCTCCCAGGGGGGGGAGCACAGATACGCAGTATTTT. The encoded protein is CSAPRGGSTDTQYF.

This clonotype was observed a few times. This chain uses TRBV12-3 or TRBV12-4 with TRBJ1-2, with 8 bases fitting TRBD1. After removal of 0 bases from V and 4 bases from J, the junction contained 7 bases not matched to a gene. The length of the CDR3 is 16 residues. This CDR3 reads CASSLAQDRAIYGYTF. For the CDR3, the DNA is TGTGCCAGCAGTTTAGCGCAGGACAGGGCCATCTATGGCTACACCTTC.

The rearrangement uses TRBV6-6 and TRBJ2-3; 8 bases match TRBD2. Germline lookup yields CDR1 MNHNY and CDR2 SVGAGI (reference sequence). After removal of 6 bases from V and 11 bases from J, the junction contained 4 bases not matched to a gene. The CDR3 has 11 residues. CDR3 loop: CASRGLEGQYF. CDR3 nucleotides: TGTGCCAGCAGGGGACTAGAGGGGCAGTATTTT.

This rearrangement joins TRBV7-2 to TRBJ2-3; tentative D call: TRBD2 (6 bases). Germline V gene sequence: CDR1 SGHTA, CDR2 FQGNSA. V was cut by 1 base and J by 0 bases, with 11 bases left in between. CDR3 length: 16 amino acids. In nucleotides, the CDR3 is TGTGCCAGCAGCTTAGTTGGGCGGGGTAGCACAGATACGCAGTATTTT. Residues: CASSLVGRGSTDTQYF.

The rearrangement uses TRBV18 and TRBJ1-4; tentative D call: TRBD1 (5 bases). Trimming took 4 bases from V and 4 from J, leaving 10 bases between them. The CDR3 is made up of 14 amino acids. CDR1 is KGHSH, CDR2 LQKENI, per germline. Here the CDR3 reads CASSRDGDNEKLFF. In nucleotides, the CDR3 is TGTGCCAGCTCACGGGACGGAGATAATGAAAAACTGTTTTTT.

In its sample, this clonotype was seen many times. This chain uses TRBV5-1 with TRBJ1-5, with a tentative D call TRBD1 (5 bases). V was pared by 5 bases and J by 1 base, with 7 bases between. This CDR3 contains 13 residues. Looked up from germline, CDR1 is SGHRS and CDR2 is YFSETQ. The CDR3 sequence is CASREGSNQPQHF. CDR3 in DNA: TGCGCCAGCAGGGAGGGGAGCAATCAGCCCCAGCATTTT.

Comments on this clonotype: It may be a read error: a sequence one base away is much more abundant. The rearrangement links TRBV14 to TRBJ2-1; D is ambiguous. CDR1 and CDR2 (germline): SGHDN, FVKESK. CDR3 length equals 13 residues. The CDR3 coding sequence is TGTGCCAGCAATGAGAACTCCTTCAATGAGCAGTTCTTC. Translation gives CASNENSFNEQFF.

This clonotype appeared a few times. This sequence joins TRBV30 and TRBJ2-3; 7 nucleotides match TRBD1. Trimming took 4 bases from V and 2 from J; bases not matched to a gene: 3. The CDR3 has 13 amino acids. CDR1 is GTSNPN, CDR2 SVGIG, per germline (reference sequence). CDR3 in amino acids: CAWTGQPTDTQYF. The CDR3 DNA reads TGTGCCTGGACGGGACAGCCCACAGATACGCAGTATTTT.

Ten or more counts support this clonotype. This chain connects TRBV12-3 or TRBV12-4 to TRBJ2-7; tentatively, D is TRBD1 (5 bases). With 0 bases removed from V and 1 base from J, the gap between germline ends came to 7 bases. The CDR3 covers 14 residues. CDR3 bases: TGTGCCAGCAGTTTAGCCCAGGGATCCTACGAGCAGTACTTC. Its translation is CASSLAQGSYEQYF.

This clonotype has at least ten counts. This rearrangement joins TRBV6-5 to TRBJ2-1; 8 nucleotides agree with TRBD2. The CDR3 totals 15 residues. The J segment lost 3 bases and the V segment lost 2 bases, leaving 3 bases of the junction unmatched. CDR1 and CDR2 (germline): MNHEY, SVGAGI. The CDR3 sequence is CASSYRAGGYNEQFF. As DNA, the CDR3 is TGTGCCAGCAGTTACCGCGCGGGGGGCTACAATGAGCAGTTCTTC.

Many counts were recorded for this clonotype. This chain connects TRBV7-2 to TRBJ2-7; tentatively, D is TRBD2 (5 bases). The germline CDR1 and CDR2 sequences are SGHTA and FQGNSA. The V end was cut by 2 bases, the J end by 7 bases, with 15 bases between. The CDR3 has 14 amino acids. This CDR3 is CASSLMVTWREQYF. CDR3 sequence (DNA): TGTGCCAGCAGCTTAATGGTGACATGGAGGGAGCAGTACTTC.

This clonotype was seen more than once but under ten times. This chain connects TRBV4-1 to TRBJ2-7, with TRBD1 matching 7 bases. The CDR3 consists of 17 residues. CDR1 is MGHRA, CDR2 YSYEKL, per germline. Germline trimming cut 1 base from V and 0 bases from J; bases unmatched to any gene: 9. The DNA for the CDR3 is TGCGCCAGCAGCCAAGCTCCCTTCGGGACAGTCTCCTACGAGCAGTACTTC. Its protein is CASSQAPFGTVSYEQYF.

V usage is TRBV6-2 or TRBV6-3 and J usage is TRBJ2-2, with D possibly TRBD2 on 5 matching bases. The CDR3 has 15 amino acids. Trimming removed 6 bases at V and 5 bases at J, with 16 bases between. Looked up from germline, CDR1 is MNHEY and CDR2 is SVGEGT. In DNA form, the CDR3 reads TGTGCCAGCAGCCCCTTGGGGAGAGAAACCGGGGAGCTGTTTTTT. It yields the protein CASSPLGRETGELFF.

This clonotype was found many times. The CDR3 region is CASSESGGATDTQYF. CDR3 in DNA: TGCGCCAGCAGTGAGTCTGGCGGGGCTACAGATACGCAGTATTTT. The V gene is TRBV10-2, the J gene TRBJ2-3, with a tentative D call TRBD2 (6 bases). CDR1 and CDR2 from the germline V gene are WSHSY and SAAADI. CDR3 length: 15 residues. V shed 0 bases and J shed 3 bases, with 10 bases lying between them.

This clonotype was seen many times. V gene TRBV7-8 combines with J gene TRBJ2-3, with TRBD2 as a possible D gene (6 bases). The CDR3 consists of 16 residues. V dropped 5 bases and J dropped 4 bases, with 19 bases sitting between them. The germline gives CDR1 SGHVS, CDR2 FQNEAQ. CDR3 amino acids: CASSPRDSQSPDTQYF. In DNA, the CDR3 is TGTGCCAGCAGCCCCCGGGACTCCCAGTCCCCAGATACGCAGTATTTT.

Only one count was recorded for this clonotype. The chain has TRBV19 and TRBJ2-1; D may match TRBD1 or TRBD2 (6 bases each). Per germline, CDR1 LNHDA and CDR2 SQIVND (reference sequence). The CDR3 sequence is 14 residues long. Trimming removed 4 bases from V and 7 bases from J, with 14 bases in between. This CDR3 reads CASSNERRGNEQFF. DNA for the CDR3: TGTGCCAGTAGTAACGAAAGGAGGGGGAATGAGCAGTTCTTC.

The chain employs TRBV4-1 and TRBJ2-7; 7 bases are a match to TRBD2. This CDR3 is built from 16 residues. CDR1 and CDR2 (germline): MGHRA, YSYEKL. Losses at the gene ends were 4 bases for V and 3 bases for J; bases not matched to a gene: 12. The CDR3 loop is CASSLDGAGAHYEQYF. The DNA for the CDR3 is TGCGCCAGCAGCCTCGACGGGGCGGGAGCGCACTACGAGCAGTACTTC.

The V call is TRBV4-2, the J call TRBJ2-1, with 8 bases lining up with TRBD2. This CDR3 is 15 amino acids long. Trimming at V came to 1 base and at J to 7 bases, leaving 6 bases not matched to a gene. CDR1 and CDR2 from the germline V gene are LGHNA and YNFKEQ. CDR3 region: CASSQAQRESNEQFF. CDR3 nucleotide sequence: TGTGCCAGCAGCCAAGCCCAGCGGGAGTCGAATGAGCAGTTCTTC.

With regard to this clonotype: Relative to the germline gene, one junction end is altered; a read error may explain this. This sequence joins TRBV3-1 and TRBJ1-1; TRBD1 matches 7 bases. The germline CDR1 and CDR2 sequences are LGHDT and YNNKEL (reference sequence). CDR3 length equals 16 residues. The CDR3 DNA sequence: TGTGCCAGCAGCCAACCCATGACAGGGATGAATACTGAAGCTTTCTTT. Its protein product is CASSQPMTGMNTEAFF.

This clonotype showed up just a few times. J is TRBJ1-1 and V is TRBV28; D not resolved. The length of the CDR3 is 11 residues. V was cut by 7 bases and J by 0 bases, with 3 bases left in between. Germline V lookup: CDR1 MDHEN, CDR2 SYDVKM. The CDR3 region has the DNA TGTGCCAGCAAGTTGAACACTGAAGCTTTCTTT. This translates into CASKLNTEAFF.